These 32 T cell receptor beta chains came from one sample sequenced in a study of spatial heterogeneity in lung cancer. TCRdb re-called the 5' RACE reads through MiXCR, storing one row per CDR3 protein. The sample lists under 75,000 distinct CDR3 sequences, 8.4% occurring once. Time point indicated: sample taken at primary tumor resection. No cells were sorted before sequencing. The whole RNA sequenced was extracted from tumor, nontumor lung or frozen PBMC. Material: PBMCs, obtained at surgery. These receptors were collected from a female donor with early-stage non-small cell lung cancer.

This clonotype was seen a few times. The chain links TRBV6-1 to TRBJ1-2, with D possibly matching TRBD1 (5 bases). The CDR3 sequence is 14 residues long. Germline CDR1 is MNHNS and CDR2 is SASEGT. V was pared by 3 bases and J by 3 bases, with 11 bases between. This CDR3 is CASSETARYYGYTF. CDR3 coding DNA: TGTGCCAGCAGTGAGACAGCTCGTTACTATGGCTACACCTTC.

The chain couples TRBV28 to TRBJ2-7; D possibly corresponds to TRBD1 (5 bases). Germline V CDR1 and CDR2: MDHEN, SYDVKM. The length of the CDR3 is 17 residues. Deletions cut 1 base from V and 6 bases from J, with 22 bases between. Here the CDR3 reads CASSLYGAPRASGEQYV. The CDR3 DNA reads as TGTGCCAGCAGTTTATATGGGGCTCCACGTGCGTCCGGCGAGCAGTACGTC.

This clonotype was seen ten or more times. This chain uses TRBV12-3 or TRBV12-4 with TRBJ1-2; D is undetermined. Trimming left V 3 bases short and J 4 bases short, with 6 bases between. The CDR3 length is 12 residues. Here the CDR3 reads CASSLEGYGYTF. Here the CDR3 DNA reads TGTGCCAGCAGTTTGGAGGGCTATGGCTACACCTTC.

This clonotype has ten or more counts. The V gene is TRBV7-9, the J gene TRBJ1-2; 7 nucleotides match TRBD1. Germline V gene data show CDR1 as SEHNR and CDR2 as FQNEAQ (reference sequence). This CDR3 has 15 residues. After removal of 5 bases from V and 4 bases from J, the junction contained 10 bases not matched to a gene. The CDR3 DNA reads TGTGCCAGCAGCGCCGGGACAGATAAATTCTATGGCTACACCTTC. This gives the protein CASSAGTDKFYGYTF.

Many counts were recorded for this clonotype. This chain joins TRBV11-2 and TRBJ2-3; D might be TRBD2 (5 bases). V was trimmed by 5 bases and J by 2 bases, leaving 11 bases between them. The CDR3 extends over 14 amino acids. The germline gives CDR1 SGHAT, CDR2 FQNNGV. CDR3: CASSPRGFTDTQYF. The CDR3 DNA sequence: TGTGCCAGCAGCCCCCGGGGATTCACAGATACGCAGTATTTT.

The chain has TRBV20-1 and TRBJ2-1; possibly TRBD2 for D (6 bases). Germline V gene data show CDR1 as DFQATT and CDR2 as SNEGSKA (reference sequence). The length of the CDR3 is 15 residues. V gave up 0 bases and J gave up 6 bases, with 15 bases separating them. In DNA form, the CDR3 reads TGCAGTGCTAGAGACCTGCGGGGCGGAATCAATGAGCAGTTCTTC. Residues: CSARDLRGGINEQFF.

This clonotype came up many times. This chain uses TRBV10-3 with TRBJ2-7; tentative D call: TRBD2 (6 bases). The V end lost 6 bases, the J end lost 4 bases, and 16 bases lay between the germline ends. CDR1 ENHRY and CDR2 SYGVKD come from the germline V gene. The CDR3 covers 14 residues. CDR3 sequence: CAISTQAGLYEQYF. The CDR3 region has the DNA TGTGCCATCAGCACCCAAGCGGGTCTGTACGAGCAGTACTTC.

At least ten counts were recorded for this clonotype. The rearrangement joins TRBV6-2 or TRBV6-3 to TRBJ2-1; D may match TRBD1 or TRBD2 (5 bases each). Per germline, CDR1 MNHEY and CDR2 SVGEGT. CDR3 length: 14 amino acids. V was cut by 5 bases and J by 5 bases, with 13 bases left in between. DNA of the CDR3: TGTGCCAGCAGTCGCATGGGACGCCACAATGAGCAGTTCTTC. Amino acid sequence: CASSRMGRHNEQFF.

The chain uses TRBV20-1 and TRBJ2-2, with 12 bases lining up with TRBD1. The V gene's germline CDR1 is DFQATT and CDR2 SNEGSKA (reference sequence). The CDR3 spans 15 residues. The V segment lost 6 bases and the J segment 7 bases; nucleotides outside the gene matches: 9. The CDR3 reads CSALKGQGAGGELFF. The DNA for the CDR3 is TGCAGTGCCCTAAAGGGACAGGGGGCGGGCGGGGAGCTGTTTTTT.

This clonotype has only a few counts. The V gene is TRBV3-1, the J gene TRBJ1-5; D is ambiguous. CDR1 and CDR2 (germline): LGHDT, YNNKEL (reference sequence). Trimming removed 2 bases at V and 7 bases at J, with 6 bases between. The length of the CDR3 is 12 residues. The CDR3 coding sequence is TGTGCCAGCAGCCAAATGTCGCAGCCCCAGCATTTT. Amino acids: CASSQMSQPQHF.

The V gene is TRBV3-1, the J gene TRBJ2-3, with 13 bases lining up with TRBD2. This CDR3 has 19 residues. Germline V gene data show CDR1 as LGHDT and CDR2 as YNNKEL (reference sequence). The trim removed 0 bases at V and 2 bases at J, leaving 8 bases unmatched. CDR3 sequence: CASSQDPGLAGDPTDTQYF. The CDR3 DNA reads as TGTGCCAGCAGCCAAGATCCTGGACTAGCGGGGGACCCCACAGATACGCAGTATTTT.

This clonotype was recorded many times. The CDR3 sequence is CASSLAWEGYGYTF. In nucleotides, the CDR3 is TGTGCCAGCAGCTTGGCCTGGGAGGGATATGGCTACACCTTC. This chain uses TRBV5-5 with TRBJ1-2; no clear D gene. The CDR3 is 14 residues long. Germline V lookup: CDR1 SGHKS, CDR2 YYEKEE (reference sequence). Trimming cost V 0 bases and J 5 bases, with 11 bases left between them.

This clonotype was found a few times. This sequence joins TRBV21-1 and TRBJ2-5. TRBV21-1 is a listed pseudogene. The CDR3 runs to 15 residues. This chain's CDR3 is CASSKCGGNQETQYF. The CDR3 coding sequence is TGTGCCAGCAGCAAATGCGGGGGTAACCAAGAGACCCAGTACTTC.

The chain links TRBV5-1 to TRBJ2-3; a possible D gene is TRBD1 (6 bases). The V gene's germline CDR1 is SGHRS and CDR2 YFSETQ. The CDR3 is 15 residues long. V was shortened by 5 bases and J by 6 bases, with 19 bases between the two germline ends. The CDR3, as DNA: TGCGCCAGCAGTCACCGGGACACCTCTGGGGATACGCAGTATTTT. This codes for CASSHRDTSGDTQYF.

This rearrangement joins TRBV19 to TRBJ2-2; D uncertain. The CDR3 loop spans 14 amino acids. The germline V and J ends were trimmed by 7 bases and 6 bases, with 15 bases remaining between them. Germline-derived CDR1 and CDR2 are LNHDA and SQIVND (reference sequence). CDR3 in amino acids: CASTNEGFPGELFF. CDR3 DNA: TGTGCCAGTACAAACGAAGGGTTCCCCGGGGAGCTGTTTTTT.

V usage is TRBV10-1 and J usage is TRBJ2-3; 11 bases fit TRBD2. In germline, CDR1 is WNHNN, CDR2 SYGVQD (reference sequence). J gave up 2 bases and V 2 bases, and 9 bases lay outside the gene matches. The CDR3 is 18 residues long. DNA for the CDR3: TGCGCCAGCAGTGAGAGGCTAGCGGGAGGCCGCACCACAGATACGCAGTATTTT. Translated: CASSERLAGGRTTDTQYF.

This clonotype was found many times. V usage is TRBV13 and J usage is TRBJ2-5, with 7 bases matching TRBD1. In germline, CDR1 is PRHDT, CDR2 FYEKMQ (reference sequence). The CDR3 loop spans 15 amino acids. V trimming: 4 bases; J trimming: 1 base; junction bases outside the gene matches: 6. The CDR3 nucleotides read TGTGCCAGCAGCTCCAACGACAGGGTCCAAGAGACCCAGTACTTC. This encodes CASSSNDRVQETQYF. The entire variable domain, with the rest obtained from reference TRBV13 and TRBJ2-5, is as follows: AAGVIQSPRHLIKEKRETATLKCYPIPRHDTVYWYQQGPGQDPQFLISFYEKMQSDKGSIPDRFSAQQFSDYHSELNMSSLELGDSALYFCASSSNDRVQETQYFGPGTRLLVL.

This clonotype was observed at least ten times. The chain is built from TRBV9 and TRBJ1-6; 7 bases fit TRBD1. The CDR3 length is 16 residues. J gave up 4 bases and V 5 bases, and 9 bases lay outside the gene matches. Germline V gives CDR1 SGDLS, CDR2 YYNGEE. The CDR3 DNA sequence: TGTGCCAGCAGTAAGGGGACAGAGTTTTATAATTCACCCCTCCACTTT. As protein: CASSKGTEFYNSPLHF.

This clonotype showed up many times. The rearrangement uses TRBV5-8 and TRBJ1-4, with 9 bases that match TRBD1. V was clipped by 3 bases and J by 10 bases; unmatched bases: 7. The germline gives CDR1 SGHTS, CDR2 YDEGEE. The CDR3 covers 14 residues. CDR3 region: CASSWGQGRAKLFF. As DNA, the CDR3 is TGTGCCAGCAGCTGGGGACAGGGTCGGGCAAAACTGTTTTTT. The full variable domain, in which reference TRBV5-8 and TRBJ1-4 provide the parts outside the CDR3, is EAGVTQSPTHLIKTRGQQATLRCSPISGHTSVYWYQQALGLGLQFLLWYDEGEERNRGNFPPRFSGRQFPNYSSELNVNALELEDSALYLCASSWGQGRAKLFFGSGTQLSVL.

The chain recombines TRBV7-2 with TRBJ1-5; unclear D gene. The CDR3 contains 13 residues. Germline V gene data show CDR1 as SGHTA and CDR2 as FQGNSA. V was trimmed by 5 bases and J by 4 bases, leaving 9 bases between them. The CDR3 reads CASSPSRNQPQHF. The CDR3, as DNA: TGTGCCAGCAGCCCGAGTCGGAATCAGCCCCAGCATTTT.

CDR3 coding DNA: TGTGCCAGCAGCGCCCTCTCCTCGTGGGGAGAGACCCAGTACTTC. Encoded protein: CASSALSSWGETQYF. V usage is TRBV7-3 and J usage is TRBJ2-5; the D is unclear. The V end lost 5 bases, the J end lost 4 bases, and 17 bases lay between the germline ends. Germline loops: CDR1 SGHTA, CDR2 FQGTGA. The CDR3 loop spans 15 amino acids.

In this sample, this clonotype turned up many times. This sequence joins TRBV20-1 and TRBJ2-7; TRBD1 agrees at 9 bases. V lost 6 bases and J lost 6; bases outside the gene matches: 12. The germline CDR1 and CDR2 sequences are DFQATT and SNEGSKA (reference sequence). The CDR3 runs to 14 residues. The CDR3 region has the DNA TGCAGTGCCCCAAGGCCGGGACAGGGAGGCGAGCAGTACTTC. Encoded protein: CSAPRPGQGGEQYF.

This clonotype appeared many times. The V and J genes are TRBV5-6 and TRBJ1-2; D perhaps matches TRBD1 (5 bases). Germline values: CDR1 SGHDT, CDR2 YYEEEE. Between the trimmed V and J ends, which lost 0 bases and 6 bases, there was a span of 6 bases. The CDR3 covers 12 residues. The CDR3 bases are TGTGCCAGCAGCTTGGAAGGGGATGGCTACACCTTC. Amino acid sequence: CASSLEGDGYTF.

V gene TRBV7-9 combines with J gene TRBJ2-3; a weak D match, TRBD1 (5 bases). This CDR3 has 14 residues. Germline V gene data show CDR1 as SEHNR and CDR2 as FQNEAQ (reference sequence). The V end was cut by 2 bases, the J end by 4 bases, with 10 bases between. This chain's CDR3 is CASSLYQGPDTQYF. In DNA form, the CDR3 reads TGTGCCAGCAGCTTATATCAGGGCCCAGATACGCAGTATTTT. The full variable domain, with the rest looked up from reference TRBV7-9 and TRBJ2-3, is DTGVSQNPRHKITKRGQNVTFRCDPISEHNRLYWYRQTLGQGPEFLTYFQNEAQLEKSRLLSDRFSAERPKGSFSTLEIQRTEQGDSAMYLCASSLYQGPDTQYFGPGTRLTVL.

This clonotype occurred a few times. The CDR3: CATSDLHRDGSTGVRETQYF. The CDR3 DNA follows: TGTGCCACCAGTGATTTGCACAGGGACGGGTCAACGGGAGTGCGAGAGACCCAGTACTTC. The chain joins TRBV24-1 to TRBJ2-5; tentatively, D is TRBD1 or TRBD2 (6 bases each). V lost 0 bases and J 4 bases, leaving 26 bases between the germline ends. The CDR3 extends over 20 amino acids. Germline V gives CDR1 KGHDR, CDR2 SFDVKD.

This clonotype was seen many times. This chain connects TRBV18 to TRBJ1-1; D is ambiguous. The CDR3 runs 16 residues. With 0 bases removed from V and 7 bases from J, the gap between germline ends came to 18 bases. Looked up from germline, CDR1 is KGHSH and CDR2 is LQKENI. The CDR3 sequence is CASSPPGSQTSVEAFF. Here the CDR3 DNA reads TGTGCCAGCTCACCACCGGGTTCACAGACATCAGTTGAAGCTTTCTTT.

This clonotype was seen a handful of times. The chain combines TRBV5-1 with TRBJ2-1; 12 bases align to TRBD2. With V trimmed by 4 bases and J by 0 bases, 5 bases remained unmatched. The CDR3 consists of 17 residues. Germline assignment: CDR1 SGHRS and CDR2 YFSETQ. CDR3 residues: CASSQGTSGYSYNEQFF. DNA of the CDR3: TGCGCCAGCAGCCAAGGGACTAGCGGGTACTCCTACAATGAGCAGTTCTTC.

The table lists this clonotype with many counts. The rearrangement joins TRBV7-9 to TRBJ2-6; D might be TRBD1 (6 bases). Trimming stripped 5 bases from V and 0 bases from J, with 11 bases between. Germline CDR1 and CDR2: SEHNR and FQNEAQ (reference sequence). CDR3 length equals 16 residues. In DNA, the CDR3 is TGTGCCAGCAGCCCGACAGGCGCCTCTGGGGCCAACGTCCTGACTTTC. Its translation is CASSPTGASGANVLTF.

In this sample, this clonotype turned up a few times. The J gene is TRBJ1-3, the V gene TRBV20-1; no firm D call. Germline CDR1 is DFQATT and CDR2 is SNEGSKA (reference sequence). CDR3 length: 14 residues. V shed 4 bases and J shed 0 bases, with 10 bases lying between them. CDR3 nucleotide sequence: TGCAGTGCTAAAGATCGGCTCTCTGGAAACACCATATATTTT. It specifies CSAKDRLSGNTIYF.

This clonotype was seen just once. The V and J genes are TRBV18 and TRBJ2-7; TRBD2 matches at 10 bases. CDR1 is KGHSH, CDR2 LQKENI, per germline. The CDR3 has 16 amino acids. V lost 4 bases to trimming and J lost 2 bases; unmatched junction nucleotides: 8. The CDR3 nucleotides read TGTGCCAGCTCACTTCCACGGCTAGCGGGAGCCTACGAGCAGTACTTC. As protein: CASSLPRLAGAYEQYF.

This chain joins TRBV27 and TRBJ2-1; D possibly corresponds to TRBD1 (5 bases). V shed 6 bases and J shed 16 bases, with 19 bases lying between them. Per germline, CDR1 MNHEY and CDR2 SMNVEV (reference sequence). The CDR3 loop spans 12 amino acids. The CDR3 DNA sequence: TGTGCCAGCAGGCCCCCCGGCAGGGTTGTTTTCTTC. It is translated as CASRPPGRVVFF.

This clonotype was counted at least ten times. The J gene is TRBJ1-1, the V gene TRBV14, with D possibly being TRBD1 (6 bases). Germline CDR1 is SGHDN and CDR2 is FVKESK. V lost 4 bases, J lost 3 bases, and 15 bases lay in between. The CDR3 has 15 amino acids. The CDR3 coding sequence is TGTGCCAGCAGCCGCATACAGGGAGGGTACACTGAAGCTTTCTTT. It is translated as CASSRIQGGYTEAFF.